The entry below gives a single TCR beta chain sequence along with its context. Its target is not known. This entry is derived from a study of cytomegalovirus exposure and HLA in healthy donors. Germline V CDR1 and CDR2: MGHDK, SYGVNS. This CDR3 has 14 residues. V was shortened by 1 base and J by 4 bases, with 10 bases between the two germline ends. Overall study findings and caveats: The authors assumed roughly uniform sequencing depth across donors for presence/absence analyses. The study dropped some indistinguishable V segments, TRBV6-2 and TRBV6-3 among them.

It was with 60 Vbeta and 13 Jbeta primers that the PCR ran. The repertoire was sequenced with immunoSEQ multiplex PCR; TCRdb's copy has only in-frame clones and lacks some. The sample lists approximately 150,000 clones; 81% were seen once. The chain employs TRBV25-1 and TRBJ2-5, with a tentative D call TRBD2 (6 bases). This TCR derives from a woman younger than 30 in good health and CMV-seropositive. The specimen sequenced was PBMCs. CDR3 protein: CASSELLAGETQYF. DNA for the CDR3: TGTGCCAGCAGTGAATTACTAGCCGGAGAGACCCAGTACTTC. The whole variable domain, filled in from reference TRBV25-1 and TRBJ2-5, reads EADIYQTPRYLVIGTGKKITLECSQTMGHDKMYWYQQDPGMELHLIHYSYGVNSTEKGDLSSESTVSRIRTEHFPLTLESARPSHTSQYLCASSELLAGETQYFGPGTRLLVL.